This T cell receptor beta chain was retrieved from a study of cytomegalovirus exposure and HLA in healthy donors. Study-wide results and limits: Among TCR sequences, most were rare, though some public TCRs appeared in many donors. The presence/absence work took it that sequencing depth was about the same across donors.

A multiplex PCR was run with 60 Vbeta primers and 13 Jbeta primers. Clones were read by immunoSEQ multiplex PCR, and TCRdb kept only the in-frame ones, dropping some. The repertoire consists of under 200,000 clones, with 78% occurring once and the leading ten covering roughly 7%. J was trimmed by 3 bases and V by 2 bases; bases with no gene match: 21. This CDR3 spans 20 amino acids. CDR1 is LNHDA, CDR2 SQIVND, per germline (reference sequence). Though nominally healthy at sampling, donors likely had unrecorded immune exposures. As regards this clone: Its antigen remains unknown.

Source material: PBMCs. This TCR came from a woman aged 35 to 49 in good health and CMV-seropositive. V is TRBV19 and J is TRBJ1-1; TRBD1 agrees at 7 bases. CDR3: CASSINGLARGGRVDTEAFF. DNA of the CDR3: TGTGCCAGTAGTATAAATGGTCTAGCGCGAGGGGGCAGGGTGGACACTGAAGCTTTCTTT.